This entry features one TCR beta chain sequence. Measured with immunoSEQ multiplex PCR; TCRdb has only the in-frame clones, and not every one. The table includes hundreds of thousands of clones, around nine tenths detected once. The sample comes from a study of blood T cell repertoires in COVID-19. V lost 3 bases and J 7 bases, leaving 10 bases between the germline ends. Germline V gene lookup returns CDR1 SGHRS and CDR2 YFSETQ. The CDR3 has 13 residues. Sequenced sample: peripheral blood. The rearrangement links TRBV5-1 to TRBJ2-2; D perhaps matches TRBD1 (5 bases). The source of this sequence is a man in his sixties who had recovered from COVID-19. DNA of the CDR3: TGCGCCAGCAGCTCGGCCCAGGGCGGGGAGCTGTTTTTT. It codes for CASSSAQGGELFF.